These 18 T cell receptor beta chains were all obtained from the same sample, sequenced in a study of shared clonotypes between healthy human individuals. Naive CD8 cells lacked CD45RO and underwent positive selection for CCR7, leaving out terminally differentiated effector memory CD45RA+ cells. Here immunoSEQ multiplex PCR was the method, and the copy in TCRdb shows in-frame clones only, minus some. The data contain more than 2 million clones, 93% of them singletons. Sequencing used naive CD8+ T cells from PBMCs. Every receptor here comes from a man between 18 and 29 years old in good health. Some clones in this sample may be carry-over from other donors' samples.

The V call is TRBV7-2, the J call TRBJ2-7; TRBD2 aligns across 13 bases. The CDR3 runs 18 residues. V lost 5 bases to trimming and J lost 5 bases; unmatched junction nucleotides: 15. In germline, CDR1 is SGHTA, CDR2 FQGNSA. This chain's CDR3 is CASSPNLLAGGRRDEQYF. The DNA of the CDR3 is TGTGCCAGCAGCCCTAACTTACTAGCGGGAGGGCGACGCGACGAGCAGTACTTC.

The V and J genes are TRBV28 and TRBJ2-2; D not certain. This CDR3 is built from 17 residues. The germline gives CDR1 MDHEN, CDR2 SYDVKM. Between the trimmed V and J ends, which lost 2 bases and 5 bases, there was a span of 18 bases. The CDR3 loop is CASSLNVGVEDTGELFF. CDR3 DNA sequence: TGTGCCAGCAGTTTAAATGTTGGCGTTGAGGATACCGGGGAGCTGTTTTTT.

The J gene is TRBJ2-7, the V gene TRBV5-6; 8 bases line up with TRBD2. V lost 1 base, J lost 0 bases, and 6 bases stayed unmatched. The CDR3 loop spans 16 amino acids. The germline CDR1 and CDR2 sequences are SGHDT and YYEEEE. CDR3 in DNA: TGTGCCAGCAGCTTGCGAACTAGCGGCTACTCCTACGAGCAGTACTTC. Translated, it gives CASSLRTSGYSYEQYF.

V usage is TRBV28 and J usage is TRBJ1-4; 9 positions match TRBD1. The length of the CDR3 is 13 residues. CDR1 and CDR2 (germline): MDHEN, SYDVKM. V was pared by 4 bases and J by 7 bases, with 1 base of the junction left unmatched. The CDR3 protein is CASSWTGAEKLFF. CDR3 in DNA: TGTGCCAGCAGTTGGACAGGGGCTGAAAAACTGTTTTTT.

J is TRBJ1-1 and V is TRBV27, with D perhaps matching TRBD1 (6 bases). The CDR3 totals 14 residues. Per germline, CDR1 MNHEY and CDR2 SMNVEV (reference sequence). The germline V and J ends were trimmed by 5 bases and 0 bases, with 10 bases remaining between them. CDR3 bases: TGTGCCAGCAGTGCCCAGGGGATGAACACTGAAGCTTTCTTT. This translates into CASSAQGMNTEAFF.

This chain uses TRBV7-8 with TRBJ2-7, with no clear D. The CDR3 runs 14 residues. The germline V and J ends were trimmed by 5 bases and 2 bases, with 13 bases remaining between them. The germline V gene encodes CDR1 SGHVS and CDR2 FQNEAQ. CDR3 bases: TGTGCCAGCAGCCATGGGGTCCGGACCTACGAGCAGTACTTC. Its translation is CASSHGVRTYEQYF.

The rearrangement links TRBV7-6 to TRBJ2-1; the D call may be TRBD1 or TRBD2 (5 bases each). V lost 5 bases and J lost 5, with 16 bases in between. The CDR3 totals 15 residues. Germline CDR1 SGHVS, CDR2 FNYEAQ. CDR3 region: CASSRTRGTHNEQFF. In DNA form, the CDR3 reads TGTGCCAGCAGCCGAACTAGAGGGACCCACAATGAGCAGTTCTTC. Full variable domain (outside the CDR3, taken from reference TRBV7-6 and TRBJ2-1): GAGVSQSPRYKVTKRGQDVALRCDPISGHVSLYWYRQALGQGPEFLTYFNYEAQQDKSGLPNDRFSAERPEGSISTLTIQRTEQRDSAMYRCASSRTRGTHNEQFFGPGTRLTVL.

The rearrangement links TRBV28 to TRBJ1-3; maybe TRBD1 (6 bases). V was pared by 3 bases and J by 0 bases, with 12 bases between. The CDR3 spans 16 residues. Germline values: CDR1 MDHEN, CDR2 SYDVKM. The CDR3 is CASSFDRRISGNTIYF. DNA for the CDR3: TGTGCCAGCAGTTTTGACAGGCGGATCTCTGGAAACACCATATATTTT.

V is TRBV28 and J is TRBJ1-2; D is unresolved. Germline CDR1 and CDR2: MDHEN and SYDVKM. V was shortened by 5 bases and J by 0 bases, with 13 bases between the two germline ends. The CDR3 covers 15 residues. The CDR3 protein is CASSPFRKTNYGYTF. For the CDR3, the DNA is TGTGCCAGCAGTCCTTTCCGGAAAACTAACTATGGCTACACCTTC.

This chain links TRBV5-1 with TRBJ2-1, with TRBD2 matching 9 bases. V gave up 1 base and J gave up 2 bases; unmatched junction bases: 4. Germline V gene sequence: CDR1 SGHRS, CDR2 YFSETQ. This CDR3 is 16 amino acids long. CDR3 amino acids: CASSLSLAGTYNEQFF. Written as DNA, the CDR3 is TGCGCCAGCAGCTTGTCTCTAGCGGGAACCTACAATGAGCAGTTCTTC.

V usage is TRBV5-6 and J usage is TRBJ2-7; D gene uncertain. Trimming took 1 base from V and 7 from J, leaving 12 bases between them. The CDR3 has 13 amino acids. Germline V CDR1 and CDR2: SGHDT, YYEEEE. CDR3 sequence reads: CASSLSRFGEQYF. In DNA, the CDR3 is TGTGCCAGCAGCTTGAGTCGTTTTGGGGAGCAGTACTTC.

The chain recombines TRBV7-2 with TRBJ2-7; D might be TRBD2 (5 bases). Germline assignment: CDR1 SGHTA and CDR2 FQGNSA. The V gene lost 5 bases and the J gene lost 0 bases, with 20 bases spanning the gap. The CDR3 totals 17 residues. The CDR3 DNA sequence: TGTGCCAGCAGCCAGATCTATAGCGCGAAGACCTCCTACGAGCAGTACTTC. Translating gives CASSQIYSAKTSYEQYF.

The rearrangement joins TRBV11-2 to TRBJ1-2; unclear D gene. The CDR3 contains 13 residues. Trimming removed 1 base from V and 8 bases from J, with 11 bases in between. Germline CDR1 SGHAT, CDR2 FQNNGV. The CDR3 reads CASSLGAMRGYTF. The CDR3 DNA follows: TGTGCCAGCAGCTTAGGTGCAATGCGGGGCTACACCTTC. The complete variable domain, with remaining parts taken from reference TRBV11-2 and TRBJ1-2, reads EAGVAQSPRYKIIEKRQSVAFWCNPISGHATLYWYQQILGQGPKLLIQFQNNGVVDDSQLPKDRFSAERLKGVDSTLKIQPAKLEDSAVYLCASSLGAMRGYTFGSGTRLTVV.

J is TRBJ2-1 and V is TRBV10-3, with a weak D call TRBD2 (6 bases). This CDR3 has 15 amino acids. Deletions cut 0 bases from V and 4 bases from J, with 10 bases between. CDR1 is ENHRY, CDR2 SYGVKD, per germline. CDR3 region: CAISESLGGYNEQFF. The CDR3 DNA reads as TGTGCCATCAGTGAGTCTTTGGGAGGATACAATGAGCAGTTCTTC.

V gene TRBV10-3 combines with J gene TRBJ2-3; 13 bases agree with TRBD2. The germline V gene has CDR1 ENHRY and CDR2 SYGVKD. Trimming removed 4 bases from V and 2 bases from J; junction bases left unmatched: 9. CDR3 length: 18 residues. The CDR3 reads CAISAPGLAGINTDTQYF. In DNA form, the CDR3 reads TGTGCCATCAGTGCCCCGGGACTAGCGGGAATAAACACAGATACGCAGTATTTT.

The chain employs TRBV29-1 and TRBJ2-1, with TRBD2 matching over 9 bases. Trimming removed 6 bases from V and 8 bases from J; junction bases left unmatched: 11. The CDR3 has 14 amino acids. Germline CDR1 is SQVTM and CDR2 is ANQGSEA. The CDR3 DNA is TGCAGCGTGAAAGCGCGGGAGGGCCTCTATGAGCAGTTCTTC. It yields the protein CSVKAREGLYEQFF.

This clone was recorded once. V is TRBV5-5 and J is TRBJ1-2; D perhaps matches TRBD1 (6 bases). The V and J ends lost 1 base and 4 bases respectively, with 14 bases between them. Germline CDR1 is SGHKS and CDR2 is YYEKEE (reference sequence). This CDR3 region has 15 residues. Written as DNA, the CDR3 is TGTGCCAGCAGCTTGTCCGGGGGCCGAAGCTATGGCTACACCTTC. Its protein product is CASSLSGGRSYGYTF. The full variable domain, its missing parts supplied by reference TRBV5-5 and TRBJ1-2, is DAGVTQSPTHLIKTRGQQVTLRCSPISGHKSVSWYQQVLGQGPQFIFQYYEKEERGRGNFPDRFSARQFPNYSSELNVNALLLGDSALYLCASSLSGGRSYGYTFGSGTRLTVV.

V and J are TRBV6-5 and TRBJ2-1, with TRBD2 matching 12 bases. The CDR3 is 15 residues long. V shed 6 bases and J 7 bases; nucleotides not matched to a gene: 7. The germline CDR1 and CDR2 sequences are MNHEY and SVGAGI. DNA of the CDR3: TGTGCCAGCAGACCACTAGCGGGAGGCTTAAATGAGCAGTTCTTC. Protein sequence: CASRPLAGGLNEQFF.